This record covers a single T cell receptor (beta chain). This clonotype was detected many times. No cognate antigen has been identified for it. One base away there is no much larger clone; base qualities are not given. The CDR3, from cysteine to phenylalanine, totals 15 residues. The entry retains the CDR3 DNA only, 45 bases that are in frame from base 1. Reading the germline V gene gives CDR1 MNHEY and CDR2 SVGAGI. Unmatched junction bases come to 5, with V trimmed by 5 bases and J by 1 base. These data are taken from a study of spatial heterogeneity in lung cancer (dated by TCRdb to between 2018 and 2021). Broadly, across the study: More beta-chain than alpha-chain transcripts were consistently detected, likely reflecting higher beta-chain transcript abundance. In the raw uncorrected reads, each unique combination of TCR and UMI appeared more than ten times on average. In non-small cell lung cancer, the study made a quantitative comparison of TCR alpha and beta repertoires among multiple tumor regions, matched nontumor lung and blood. TCR repertoire features were related to nonsynonymous mutation counts determined by whole-exome sequencing of tumor tissue. Both alpha and beta chains were TCR-sequenced in samples taken at surgery, namely 220 tumor regions, 62 to 70 matched nontumor lung samples and about 52 PBMC samples. Broad study findings and their caveats: Ubiquitous expanded tumor TCRs were found in blood more often at tumor resection than at routine follow-up. Confirming at a functional level the hypothesis that regional TCRs recognize regional mutations was considered to require additional single-cell paired TCR alpha and beta sequencing.

Per the publication, the time point label means: sample taken at primary tumor resection. Donors were approximately 72 patients with early-stage, untreated non-small cell lung cancer from the lung TRACERx cohort. Whole RNA extracted from tumor and nontumor lung tissue, or from cryopreserved PBMC samples, was used for TCR sequencing without cell sorting. Only patients for whom sufficient RNA was available from at least two tumor regions were selected for TCR sequencing. The library was prepared using 5' RACE. Sequenced using a NextSeq 500. To allow correction of PCR and sequencing errors, the TCR library protocol tagged every TCR cDNA molecule with a unique molecular identifier. Turning to the authors' computational methods: TCR identification, UMI-based error correction and CDR3 extraction were all carried out with Decombinator tools. TCRs above a frequency of 2 per 1,000, corresponding to the top 1% of the tumor frequency distribution, were defined as expanded. Rényi diversity was computed with the R vegan package after subsampling each repertoire 100 times to 5,000 TCRs. CDR3 similarity networks were built from amino acid triplet string-kernel similarity, connecting CDR3s with pairwise similarity above 0.82. The public sequencing data were trimmed at Q25 with fastp and processed into clonotypes with MiXCR by TCRdb, which kept only in-frame beta chains. Rows are unified per CDR3 protein, each entry keeping the most common DNA and genes. The authors' filters were not applied to this entry. The sample records about 38,000 distinct CDR3 sequences, around 5.2% of which are singletons. The top ten hold approximately 25% of the sample.

The chain is made from TRBV6-5 and TRBJ2-1, with 7 bases aligning to TRBD2. This material consisted of PBMCs, taken at surgery. This receptor was obtained from a female donor with early-stage non-small cell lung cancer. The DNA is as follows: TGTGCCAGCAGTGAGCGGGGCTCATCCTACAATGAGCAGTTCTTC. It specifies CASSERGSSYNEQFF.